A single sample gave rise to the 16 T cell receptor beta chains below, sequenced in a study of T cell responses to AZD1222 COVID-19 vaccine (dated by TCRdb to the early 2020s). The library was made by the immunoSEQ multiplex PCR assay. Drawn from immuneACCESS, this table holds only the in-frame rearrangements with V and J called that TCRdb kept. Clones are partly lost; checked studies trace under half to an unresolved V gene and leave the rest unexplained. The sample has approximately 140,000 clones on record, about 87% of them singletons. The top ten hold over 13% of the sample. The time point label on this specimen signifies: baseline before first vaccination. The sequences come from peripheral blood, collected on day 0 of AZD1222 vaccination. The source is an adult in good health.

The chain recombines TRBV4-2 with TRBJ2-1; 9 nucleotides line up with TRBD2. Germline V gives CDR1 LGHNA, CDR2 YNFKEQ. The CDR3 length is 21 residues. V lost 1 base and J lost 0; bases outside the gene matches: 16. DNA for the CDR3: TGTGCCAGCAGCCAAGCTGCTTTTCGGCGGGGGGGTGAAAGCTCCTACAATGAGCAGTTCTTC. Protein sequence: CASSQAAFRRGGESSYNEQFF.

The rearrangement uses TRBV27 and TRBJ2-3, with 12 nucleotides matching TRBD2. V shed 4 bases and J 7 bases; nucleotides not matched to a gene: 6. The CDR3 consists of 15 residues. CDR1 is MNHEY and CDR2 is SMNVEV in the germline V gene (reference sequence). The CDR3 loop is CASSSPSGGANTQYF. The CDR3 DNA sequence: TGTGCCAGCAGTTCCCCTAGCGGGGGGGCTAATACGCAGTATTTT.

As DNA, the CDR3 is TGTGCCAGCAGCCAAGATACGGGACAGCGCTATCAGCCCCAGCATTTT. As protein: CASSQDTGQRYQPQHF. The chain employs TRBV4-2 and TRBJ1-5, with 7 nucleotides matching TRBD1. V shed 0 bases and J 5 bases; nucleotides not matched to a gene: 7. CDR3 length: 16 residues. CDR1 and CDR2 (germline): LGHNA, YNFKEQ.

The V call is TRBV5-6, the J call TRBJ2-7; 9 nucleotides agree with TRBD2. This CDR3 has 14 residues. After removal of 5 bases from V and 1 base from J, the junction contained 4 bases not matched to a gene. CDR1 is SGHDT and CDR2 is YYEEEE in the germline V gene. CDR3 nucleotides: TGTGCCAGCAGTTATAGCGGGGGATCCTACGAGCAGTACTTC. Translating gives CASSYSGGSYEQYF.

This clone appeared a few times. The chain recombines TRBV5-1 with TRBJ2-1, with TRBD2 identical over 13 bases. Germline CDR1 reads SGHRS; CDR2 reads YFSETQ. The length of the CDR3 is 14 residues. Trimming cost V 7 bases and J 5 bases; bases outside gene matches: 3. CDR3 residues: CASGTSGDHNEQFF. CDR3 sequence (DNA): TGCGCCAGCGGGACTAGCGGGGACCACAATGAGCAGTTCTTC.

DNA of the CDR3: TGTGCCAGCAGCTTAGGGACTCCACGGGATACGCAGTATTTT. Translating gives CASSLGTPRDTQYF. The chain has TRBV11-2 and TRBJ2-3, with a weak D call TRBD2 (5 bases). With 1 base removed from V and 6 bases from J, the gap between germline ends came to 11 bases. Germline-derived CDR1 and CDR2 are SGHAT and FQNNGV. CDR3 length: 14 residues.

The V and J genes are TRBV28 and TRBJ1-3; no firm D call. The CDR3 covers 15 residues. Germline values: CDR1 MDHEN, CDR2 SYDVKM. Between the trimmed V and J ends, which lost 5 bases and 4 bases, there was a span of 15 bases. The CDR3 sequence is CASSRPGPKGNTIYF. The DNA for the CDR3 is TGTGCCAGCAGTCGTCCTGGACCCAAAGGAAACACCATATATTTT.

The chain combines TRBV7-2 with TRBJ2-3, with 10 bases identical to TRBD1. Germline lookup yields CDR1 SGHTA and CDR2 FQGNSA. Unmatched junction bases numbered 6, after V lost 3 bases and J lost 6 bases. The CDR3 loop spans 15 amino acids. The CDR3 bases are TGTGCCAGCAGCTTCCGGACAGGGGGGAGGGATACGCAGTATTTT. Its translation is CASSFRTGGRDTQYF. Together with reference TRBV7-2 and TRBJ2-3, the CDR3 gives the full variable domain: GAGVSQSPSNKVTEKGKDVELRCDPISGHTALYWYRQSLGQGLEFLIYFQGNSAPDKSGLPSDRFSAERTGGSVSTLTIQRTQQEDSAVYLCASSFRTGGRDTQYFGPGTRLTVL.

The chain uses TRBV6-5 and TRBJ1-3, with D perhaps TRBD1 (5 bases). The ends were cut back, 10 bases at V and 1 base at J, with 14 bases in the middle. CDR1 is MNHEY and CDR2 is SVGAGI in the germline V gene. CDR3 length: 14 amino acids. DNA for the CDR3: TGTGCCACTACGGGGGAAGGTTCTGGAAACACCATATATTTT. Its protein product is CATTGEGSGNTIYF.

The chain combines TRBV6-1 with TRBJ2-5, with D perhaps TRBD1 or TRBD2 (6 bases each). This CDR3 is 14 amino acids long. From germline, CDR1 is MNHNS and CDR2 SASEGT. The V gene lost 1 base and the J gene lost 5 bases, with 11 bases spanning the gap. CDR3 region: CASSEGGAWETQYF. Written as DNA, the CDR3 is TGTGCCAGCAGTGAAGGGGGGGCCTGGGAGACCCAGTACTTC.

This clone was counted many times. The J gene is TRBJ1-6, the V gene TRBV2; TRBD1 might be the D (5 bases). Germline CDR1 reads SNHLY; CDR2 reads FYNNEI. Trimming removed 6 bases at V and 9 bases at J, with 18 bases between. The CDR3 has 15 residues. The CDR3 bases are TGTGCCAGCAGAAGTTTAACAGGTGGGAGTTCACCCCTCCACTTT. This gives the protein CASRSLTGGSSPLHF.

This chain joins TRBV4-1 and TRBJ1-1; unclear D gene. This CDR3 spans 14 amino acids. The ends were cut back, 4 bases at V and 1 base at J, with 10 bases in the middle. Germline CDR1 and CDR2: MGHRA and YSYEKL. The CDR3 sequence is CASSPGRSNTEAFF. The CDR3 DNA follows: TGCGCCAGCAGCCCCGGACGGTCGAACACTGAAGCTTTCTTT.

This chain links TRBV24-1 with TRBJ2-7; perhaps TRBD1 as D (6 bases). CDR1 and CDR2 (germline): KGHDR, SFDVKD. This CDR3 spans 13 amino acids. Between the trimmed V and J ends, which lost 4 bases and 10 bases, there was a span of 16 bases. CDR3 sequence reads: CATSETSTGPQYF. The CDR3 region has the DNA TGTGCCACCAGTGAGACCTCGACAGGCCCTCAGTACTTC.

This clone was seen a few times. The chain recombines TRBV12-3 or TRBV12-4 with TRBJ1-1, with 8 bases identical to TRBD1. The CDR3 runs to 13 residues. J gave up 8 bases and V 3 bases, and 5 bases lay outside the gene matches. The CDR3 loop is CASSLGQVAEAFF. The CDR3 coding sequence is TGTGCCAGCAGTTTGGGACAGGTGGCGGAAGCTTTCTTT.

The chain couples TRBV6-6 to TRBJ1-5; D ambiguous. The V and J ends lost 4 bases and 3 bases respectively, with 10 bases between them. This CDR3 has 14 residues. Looked up from germline, CDR1 is MNHNY and CDR2 is SVGAGI (reference sequence). For the CDR3, the DNA is TGTGCCAGCAGTTTGACGGTCACCAATCAGCCCCAGCATTTT. Translation gives CASSLTVTNQPQHF.

The chain's CDR3 is CASASDRGDTEAFF. CDR3 DNA sequence: TGTGCCAGCGCAAGCGACAGGGGTGACACTGAAGCTTTCTTT. The rearrangement uses TRBV18 and TRBJ1-1; 8 nucleotides line up with TRBD1. V was pared by 8 bases and J by 3 bases, with 8 bases of the junction left unmatched. Germline CDR1 reads KGHSH; CDR2 reads LQKENI. This CDR3 region has 14 residues.